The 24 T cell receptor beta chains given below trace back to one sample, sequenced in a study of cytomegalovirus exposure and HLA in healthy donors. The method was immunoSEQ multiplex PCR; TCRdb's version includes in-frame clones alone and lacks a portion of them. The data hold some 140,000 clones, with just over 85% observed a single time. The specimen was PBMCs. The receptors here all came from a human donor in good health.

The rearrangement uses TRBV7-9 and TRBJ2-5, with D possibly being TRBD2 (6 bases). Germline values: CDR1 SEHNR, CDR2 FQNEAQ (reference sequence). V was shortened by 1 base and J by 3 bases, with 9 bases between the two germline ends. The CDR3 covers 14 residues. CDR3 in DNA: TGTGCCAGCAGCTTAGTGGCGGGGAAAGAGACCCAGTACTTC. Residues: CASSLVAGKETQYF.

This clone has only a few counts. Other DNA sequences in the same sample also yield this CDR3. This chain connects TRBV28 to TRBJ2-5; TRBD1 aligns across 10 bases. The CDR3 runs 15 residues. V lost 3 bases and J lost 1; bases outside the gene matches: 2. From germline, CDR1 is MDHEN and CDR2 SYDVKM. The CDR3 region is CASSLTGGGQETQYF. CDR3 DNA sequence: TGTGCCAGCAGTTTGACAGGGGGCGGCCAAGAGACCCAGTACTTC.

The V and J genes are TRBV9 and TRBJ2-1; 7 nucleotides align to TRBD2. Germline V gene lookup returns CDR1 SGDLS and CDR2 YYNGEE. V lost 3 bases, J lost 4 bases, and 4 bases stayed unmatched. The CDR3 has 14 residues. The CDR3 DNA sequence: TGTGCCAGCAGCGCTAGCGGAGTTTACAATGAGCAGTTCTTC. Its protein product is CASSASGVYNEQFF. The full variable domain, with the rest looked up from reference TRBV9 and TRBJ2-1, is DSGVTQTPKHLITATGQRVTLRCSPRSGDLSVYWYQQSLDQGLQFLIQYYNGEERAKGNILERFSAQQFPDLHSELNLSSLELGDSALYFCASSASGVYNEQFFGPGTRLTVL.

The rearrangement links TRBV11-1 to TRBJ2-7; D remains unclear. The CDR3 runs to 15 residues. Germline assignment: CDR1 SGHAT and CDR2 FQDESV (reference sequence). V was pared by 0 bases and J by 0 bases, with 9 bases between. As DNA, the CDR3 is TGTGCCAGCAGCTTAGCCCAGGTTAGCTCCTACGAGCAGTACTTC. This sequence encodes CASSLAQVSSYEQYF.

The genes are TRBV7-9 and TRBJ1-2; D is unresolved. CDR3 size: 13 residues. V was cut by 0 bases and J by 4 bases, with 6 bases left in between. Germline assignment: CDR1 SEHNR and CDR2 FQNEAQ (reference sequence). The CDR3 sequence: CASSLAGIYGYTF. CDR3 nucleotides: TGTGCCAGCAGCTTAGCCGGTATCTATGGCTACACCTTC.

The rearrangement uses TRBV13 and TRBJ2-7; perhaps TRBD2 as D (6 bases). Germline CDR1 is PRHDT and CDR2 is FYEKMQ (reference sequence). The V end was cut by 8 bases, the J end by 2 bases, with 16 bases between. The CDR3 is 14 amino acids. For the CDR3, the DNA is TGTGCCAGCCAGTGGCGGGGCTTTACCTACGAGCAGTACTTC. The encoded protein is CASQWRGFTYEQYF.

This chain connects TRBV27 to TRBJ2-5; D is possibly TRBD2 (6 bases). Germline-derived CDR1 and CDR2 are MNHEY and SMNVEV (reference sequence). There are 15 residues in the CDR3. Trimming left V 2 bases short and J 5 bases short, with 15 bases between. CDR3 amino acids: CASSLRLGRVETQYF. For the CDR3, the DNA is TGTGCCAGCAGTTTAAGACTCGGGAGAGTGGAGACCCAGTACTTC.

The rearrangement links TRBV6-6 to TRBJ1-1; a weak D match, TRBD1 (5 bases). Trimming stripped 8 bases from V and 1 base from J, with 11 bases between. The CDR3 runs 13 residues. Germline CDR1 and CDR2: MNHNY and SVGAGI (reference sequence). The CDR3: CASVRQPNTEAFF. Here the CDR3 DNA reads TGTGCCAGCGTGCGACAGCCGAACACTGAAGCTTTCTTT.

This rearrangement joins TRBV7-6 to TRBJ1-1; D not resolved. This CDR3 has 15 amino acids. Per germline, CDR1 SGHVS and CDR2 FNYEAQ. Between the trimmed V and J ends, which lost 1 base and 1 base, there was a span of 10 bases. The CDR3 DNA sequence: TGTGCCAGCAGCTTAGGGGCAGGAGGGAACACTGAAGCTTTCTTT. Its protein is CASSLGAGGNTEAFF.

CDR3 nucleotide sequence: TGCAGCGTTGAAGAGGGGGCTGGGGGCTACACCTTC. It translates to CSVEEGAGGYTF. The gene calls are TRBV29-1 and TRBJ1-2, with D possibly matching TRBD1 (6 bases). The CDR3 runs 12 residues. Germline CDR1 and CDR2: SQVTM and ANQGSEA. Trimming took 0 bases from V and 8 from J, leaving 10 bases between them.

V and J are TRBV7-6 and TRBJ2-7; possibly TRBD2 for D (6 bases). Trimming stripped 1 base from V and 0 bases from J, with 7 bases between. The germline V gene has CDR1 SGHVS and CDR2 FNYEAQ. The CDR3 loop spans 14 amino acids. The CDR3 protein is CASSLEEGSYEQYF. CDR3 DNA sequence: TGTGCCAGCAGCTTAGAGGAGGGCTCCTACGAGCAGTACTTC.

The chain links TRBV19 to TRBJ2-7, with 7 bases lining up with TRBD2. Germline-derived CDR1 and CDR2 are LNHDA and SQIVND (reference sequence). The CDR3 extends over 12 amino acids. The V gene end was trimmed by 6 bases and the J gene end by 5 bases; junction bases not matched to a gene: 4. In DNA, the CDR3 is TGTGCCAGTAGCCTGGGAGGGCACGAGCAGTACTTC. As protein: CASSLGGHEQYF.

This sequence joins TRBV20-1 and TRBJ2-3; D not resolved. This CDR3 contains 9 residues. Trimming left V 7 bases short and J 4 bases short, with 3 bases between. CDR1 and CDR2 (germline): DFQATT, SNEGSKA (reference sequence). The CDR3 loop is CSVADTQYF. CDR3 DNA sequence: TGCAGTGTCGCAGATACGCAGTATTTT.

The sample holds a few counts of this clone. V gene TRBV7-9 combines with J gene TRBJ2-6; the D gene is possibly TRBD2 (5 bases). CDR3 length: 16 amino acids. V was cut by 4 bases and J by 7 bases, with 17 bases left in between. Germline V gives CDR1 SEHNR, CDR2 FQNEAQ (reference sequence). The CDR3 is CASSSRGWSAANVLTF. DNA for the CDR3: TGTGCCAGCAGCTCCCGGGGATGGTCTGCAGCCAACGTCCTGACTTTC. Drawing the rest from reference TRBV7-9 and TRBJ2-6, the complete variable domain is DTGVSQNPRHKITKRGQNVTFRCDPISEHNRLYWYRQTLGQGPEFLTYFQNEAQLEKSRLLSDRFSAERPKGSFSTLEIQRTEQGDSAMYLCASSSRGWSAANVLTFGAGSRLTVL.

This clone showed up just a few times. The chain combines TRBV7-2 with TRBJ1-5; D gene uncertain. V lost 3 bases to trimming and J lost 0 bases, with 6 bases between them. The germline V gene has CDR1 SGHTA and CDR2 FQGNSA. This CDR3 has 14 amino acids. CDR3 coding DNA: TGTGCCAGCAGCTTCGAGCATAGCAATCAGCCCCAGCATTTT. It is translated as CASSFEHSNQPQHF.

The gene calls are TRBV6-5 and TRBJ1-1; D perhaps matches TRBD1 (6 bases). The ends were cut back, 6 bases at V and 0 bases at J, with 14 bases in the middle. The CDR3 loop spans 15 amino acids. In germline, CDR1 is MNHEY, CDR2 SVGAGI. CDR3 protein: CASRTRGGLNTEAFF. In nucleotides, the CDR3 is TGTGCCAGCAGGACACGAGGGGGATTGAACACTGAAGCTTTCTTT.

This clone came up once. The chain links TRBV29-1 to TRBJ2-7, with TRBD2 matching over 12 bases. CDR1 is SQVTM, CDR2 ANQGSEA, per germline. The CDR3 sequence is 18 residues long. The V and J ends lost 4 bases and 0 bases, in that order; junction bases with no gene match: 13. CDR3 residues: CSVGVLAGGRISSYEQYF. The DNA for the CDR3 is TGCAGCGTTGGCGTACTAGCGGGGGGCAGAATAAGCTCCTACGAGCAGTACTTC.

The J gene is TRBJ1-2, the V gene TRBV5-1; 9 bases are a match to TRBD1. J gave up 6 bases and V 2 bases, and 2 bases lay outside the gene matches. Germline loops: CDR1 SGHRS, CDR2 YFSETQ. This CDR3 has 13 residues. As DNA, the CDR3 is TGCGCCAGCAGCTTAGGACAGGGGAATGGCTACACCTTC. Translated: CASSLGQGNGYTF.

CDR3 DNA sequence: TGTGCCAGCAGCCTAGACGACAGGTATAACTATGGCTACACCTTC. Translated: CASSLDDRYNYGYTF. The V and J genes are TRBV9 and TRBJ1-2; D may be TRBD1 (6 bases). V dropped 4 bases and J dropped 1 base, with 14 bases sitting between them. Germline assignment: CDR1 SGDLS and CDR2 YYNGEE. The CDR3 is 15 amino acids.

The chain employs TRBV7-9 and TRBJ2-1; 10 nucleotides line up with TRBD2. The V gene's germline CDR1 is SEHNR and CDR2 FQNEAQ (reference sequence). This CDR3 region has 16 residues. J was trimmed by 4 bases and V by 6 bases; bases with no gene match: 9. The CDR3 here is CASRAGLAETYNEQFF. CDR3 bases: TGTGCCAGCAGAGCCGGACTAGCGGAAACTTACAATGAGCAGTTCTTC.

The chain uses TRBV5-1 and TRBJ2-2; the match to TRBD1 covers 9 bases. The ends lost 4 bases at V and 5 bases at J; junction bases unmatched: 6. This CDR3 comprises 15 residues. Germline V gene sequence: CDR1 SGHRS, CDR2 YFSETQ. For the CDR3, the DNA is TGCGCCAGCAGCAGCGGGACAGGGATTACCGGGGAGCTGTTTTTT. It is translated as CASSSGTGITGELFF.

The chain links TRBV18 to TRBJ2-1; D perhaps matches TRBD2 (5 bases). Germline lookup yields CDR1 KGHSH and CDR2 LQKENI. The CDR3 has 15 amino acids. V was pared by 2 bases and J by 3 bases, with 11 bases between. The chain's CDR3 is CASSPAGKSYNEQFF. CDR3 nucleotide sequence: TGTGCCAGCTCACCAGCCGGGAAGAGCTACAATGAGCAGTTCTTC.

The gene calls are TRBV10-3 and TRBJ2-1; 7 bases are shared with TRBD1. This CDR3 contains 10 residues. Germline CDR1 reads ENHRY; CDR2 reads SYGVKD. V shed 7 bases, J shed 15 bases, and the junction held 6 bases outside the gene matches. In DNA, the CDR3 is TGTGCCATCAAAAGGGGGCTGTGGTTCTTC. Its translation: CAIKRGLWFF.

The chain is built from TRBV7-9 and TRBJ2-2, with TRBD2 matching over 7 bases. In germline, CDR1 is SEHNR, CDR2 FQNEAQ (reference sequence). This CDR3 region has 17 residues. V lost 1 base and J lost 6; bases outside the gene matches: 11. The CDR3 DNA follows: TGTGCCAGCAGCTTAGTCAGCTTGCGGGAGTGGTCCGGGGAGCTGTTTTTT. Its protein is CASSLVSLREWSGELFF.